Listed here are 30 T cell receptor beta chains from one sample, sequenced in a study of cytomegalovirus exposure and HLA in healthy donors. Use of 60 Vbeta and 13 Jbeta primers characterized the PCR. Libraries were prepared by immunoSEQ multiplex PCR; TCRdb keeps only in-frame clonotypes and omits some of them. The profile covers around 140,000 clones, with 60% to 80% appearing a single time and 1.5% to 2% taken by the ten largest. The specimen was PBMCs. Receptors were obtained from a female donor in good health and CMV-seronegative.

This chain uses TRBV28 with TRBJ2-7, with D possibly matching TRBD1 (5 bases). Germline V gene lookup returns CDR1 MDHEN and CDR2 SYDVKM. The CDR3 is 12 residues long. Trimming took 2 bases from V and 4 from J, leaving 6 bases between them. CDR3 region: CASSLDSYEQYF. The CDR3, as DNA: TGTGCCAGCAGTTTAGACAGTTACGAGCAGTACTTC.

V usage is TRBV6-5 and J usage is TRBJ1-2, with D possibly matching TRBD1 (6 bases). V lost 6 bases and J lost 4, with 15 bases in between. Germline CDR1 and CDR2: MNHEY and SVGAGI. This CDR3 contains 14 residues. The CDR3 DNA sequence: TGTGCCAGCAGCCCGGGACACTTAAGCTATGGCTACACCTTC. It codes for CASSPGHLSYGYTF.

This clone was observed a few times. This chain links TRBV9 with TRBJ1-1, with TRBD1 matching 8 bases. J lost 0 bases, V lost 7 bases, and 2 bases had no gene match. This CDR3 region has 13 residues. The germline CDR1 and CDR2 sequences are SGDLS and YYNGEE. The CDR3 protein is CASGQGMNTEAFF. The CDR3 DNA reads TGTGCCAGCGGACAGGGTATGAACACTGAAGCTTTCTTT. The variable domain in full, completed from reference TRBV9 and TRBJ1-1, reads DSGVTQTPKHLITATGQRVTLRCSPRSGDLSVYWYQQSLDQGLQFLIQYYNGEERAKGNILERFSAQQFPDLHSELNLSSLELGDSALYFCASGQGMNTEAFFGQGTRLTVV.

This chain connects TRBV6-5 to TRBJ1-5; perhaps TRBD1 as D (6 bases). The V gene's germline CDR1 is MNHEY and CDR2 SVGAGI. CDR3 length: 15 amino acids. The V gene lost 6 bases and the J gene lost 4 bases, with 16 bases spanning the gap. The CDR3 region is CASRPQGPSNQPQHF. The CDR3 nucleotides are TGTGCCAGCAGGCCGCAGGGGCCATCTAATCAGCCCCAGCATTTT.

J is TRBJ1-2 and V is TRBV19, with TRBD1 identical over 9 bases. There are 14 residues in the CDR3. Per germline, CDR1 LNHDA and CDR2 SQIVND (reference sequence). After removal of 6 bases from V and 6 bases from J, the junction contained 8 bases not matched to a gene. CDR3 sequence reads: CASSATGGYDGYTF. CDR3 nucleotides: TGTGCCAGTAGCGCAACAGGGGGCTACGATGGCTACACCTTC.

V gene TRBV30 combines with J gene TRBJ1-1; D is ambiguous. Trimming took off 1 base at V and 5 bases at J, with 14 bases between the two ends. Germline CDR1 reads GTSNPN; CDR2 reads SVGIG (reference sequence). The CDR3 length is 14 residues. The CDR3 nucleotides read TGTGCCTGGAGTGGTAGCACCCCGAAGACTGAAGCTTTCTTT. This sequence encodes CAWSGSTPKTEAFF.

The rearrangement links TRBV2 to TRBJ2-3; 10 nucleotides agree with TRBD2. The CDR3 consists of 17 residues. Looked up from germline, CDR1 is SNHLY and CDR2 is FYNNEI. V shed 6 bases, J shed 1 base, and the junction held 10 bases outside the gene matches. The CDR3: CASSSLLAGAGTDTQYF. The CDR3 nucleotides are TGTGCCAGCAGCTCTTTGCTAGCGGGGGCGGGCACAGATACGCAGTATTTT.

The CDR3 loop reads CASGQANTGELFF. CDR3 DNA: TGTGCCAGCGGACAGGCGAACACCGGGGAGCTGTTTTTT. The rearrangement uses TRBV7-9 and TRBJ2-2, with 7 nucleotides matching TRBD1. Germline CDR1 is SEHNR and CDR2 is FQNEAQ (reference sequence). There are 13 residues in the CDR3. The ends lost 8 bases at V and 0 bases at J; junction bases unmatched: 0. The variable domain in full, completed from reference TRBV7-9 and TRBJ2-2, reads DTGVSQNPRHKITKRGQNVTFRCDPISEHNRLYWYRQTLGQGPEFLTYFQNEAQLEKSRLLSDRFSAERPKGSFSTLEIQRTEQGDSAMYLCASGQANTGELFFGEGSRLTVL.

In its sample, this clone was seen a few times. This chain links TRBV6-5 with TRBJ1-1; D gene ambiguous. Trimming shortened V by 6 bases and J by 1 base, and 12 bases separated the two germline ends. The CDR3 loop spans 14 amino acids. Germline values: CDR1 MNHEY, CDR2 SVGAGI. Here the CDR3 reads CASSLSGGNTEAFF. Here the CDR3 DNA reads TGTGCCAGCAGCCTGTCGGGAGGGAACACTGAAGCTTTCTTT.

The V and J genes are TRBV10-1 and TRBJ2-5, with 7 bases matching TRBD1. The J call is uncertain, as TRBJ2-7 better fits the DNA end. CDR1 and CDR2 from the germline V gene are WNHNN and SYGVQD (reference sequence). This CDR3 is 16 amino acids long. The CDR3 nucleotides read TGCGCCAGAAATCTACCACCCGGGACAGACACTTACGAGCAGTACTTC. Protein product: CARNLPPGTDTYEQYF.

The chain carries TRBV28 and TRBJ2-2; no clear D gene. Germline loops: CDR1 MDHEN, CDR2 SYDVKM. CDR3 length equals 13 residues. V was pared by 5 bases and J by 1 base, with 5 bases between. The CDR3 DNA follows: TGTGCCAGCAGTAGCTGGAACACCGGGGAGCTGTTTTTT. It specifies CASSSWNTGELFF.

This chain links TRBV6-1 with TRBJ2-7; D might be TRBD1 (6 bases). There are 15 residues in the CDR3. V shed 6 bases and J shed 2 bases, with 17 bases lying between them. Germline lookup yields CDR1 MNHNS and CDR2 SASEGT. Written as DNA, the CDR3 is TGTGCCAGCAGATACGGACAGACGCAGACCTACGAGCAGTACTTC. Protein: CASRYGQTQTYEQYF.

Concerning this clone itself: This specimen includes other DNA sequences encoding the same CDR3. The chain recombines TRBV7-7 with TRBJ2-3; 8 bases align to TRBD2. V was clipped by 5 bases and J by 0 bases; unmatched bases: 4. The CDR3 is made up of 15 amino acids. Germline-derived CDR1 and CDR2 are SSHAT and FNYEAQ (reference sequence). CDR3 in amino acids: CASSRLAGSTDTQYF. The CDR3, as DNA: TGTGCCAGCAGCCGTTTAGCGGGGAGCACAGATACGCAGTATTTT.

This chain connects TRBV6-5 to TRBJ1-2, with D uncertain. V was shortened by 6 bases and J by 7 bases, with 18 bases between the two germline ends. Germline lookup yields CDR1 MNHEY and CDR2 SVGAGI. CDR3 size: 14 residues. CDR3 nucleotides: TGTGCCAGCAGCTTGGAGAGAGGGATTAGTGGCTACACCTTC. This encodes CASSLERGISGYTF.

J is TRBJ1-1 and V is TRBV5-1; the D gene is possibly TRBD1 (5 bases). From germline, CDR1 is SGHRS and CDR2 YFSETQ. The CDR3 spans 16 residues. V dropped 0 bases and J dropped 5 bases, with 17 bases sitting between them. Written as DNA, the CDR3 is TGCGCCAGCAGCTTGGACGGCCAAACCGGGGGAACTGAAGCTTTCTTT. Amino acids: CASSLDGQTGGTEAFF.

The rearrangement uses TRBV5-1 and TRBJ2-7; 8 bases agree with TRBD1. Looked up from germline, CDR1 is SGHRS and CDR2 is YFSETQ. Trimming cost V 0 bases and J 6 bases; bases outside gene matches: 11. The CDR3 runs 16 residues. CDR3 in DNA: TGCGCCAGCAGCTTGGAACAGTGGACAGGGAGTCGCGAGCAGTACTTC. Translation gives CASSLEQWTGSREQYF.

This chain links TRBV6-5 with TRBJ2-5, with 10 bases aligning to TRBD2. V was clipped by 4 bases and J by 5 bases; unmatched bases: 10. The CDR3 is 16 residues long. Looked up from germline, CDR1 is MNHEY and CDR2 is SVGAGI. This CDR3 reads CASSSMGTSVRETQYF. The CDR3 nucleotides read TGTGCCAGCAGTTCCATGGGGACTAGCGTGAGGGAGACCCAGTACTTC.

The chain joins TRBV7-8 to TRBJ2-7, with D maybe TRBD2 (6 bases). Trimming removed 4 bases at V and 6 bases at J, with 13 bases between. The CDR3 loop spans 13 amino acids. Looked up from germline, CDR1 is SGHVS and CDR2 is FQNEAQ. This CDR3 reads CASSYNAGTEQYF. Here the CDR3 DNA reads TGTGCCAGCAGCTATAACGCGGGGACCGAGCAGTACTTC.

V gene TRBV9 combines with J gene TRBJ2-5, with 7 bases matching TRBD1. The J call may not be correct, given that the DNA end is closer to TRBJ2-7. Germline CDR1 is SGDLS and CDR2 is YYNGEE. CDR3 length equals 15 residues. The CDR3 DNA sequence: TGTGCCAGCAGCGTAGAAGAGGGGGCGAATCGCGAGCAGTACTTC. Translating gives CASSVEEGANREQYF.

The J gene is TRBJ1-2, the V gene TRBV25-1; perhaps TRBD1 as D (5 bases). Germline CDR1 reads MGHDK; CDR2 reads SYGVNS. CDR3 length: 15 amino acids. The germline V and J ends were trimmed by 4 bases and 3 bases, with 15 bases remaining between them. The CDR3 DNA reads TGTGCCAGCAGTGTTTCGTCTGGGGCCTACTATGGCTACACCTTC. Amino acids: CASSVSSGAYYGYTF.

The chain carries TRBV28 and TRBJ1-1, with D possibly matching TRBD1 (5 bases). The germline gives CDR1 MDHEN, CDR2 SYDVKM. Trimming cost V 3 bases and J 2 bases, with 10 bases left between them. The CDR3 extends over 14 amino acids. The CDR3 DNA follows: TGTGCCAGCAGTTTTGGGGGGTCAAACACTGAAGCTTTCTTT. Its protein product is CASSFGGSNTEAFF.

This chain connects TRBV7-8 to TRBJ2-5, with a possible D match to TRBD1 (5 bases). The end of the DNA fits TRBJ2-7 better, so the J call may be wrong. The germline V gene has CDR1 SGHVS and CDR2 FQNEAQ. The CDR3 contains 19 residues. This CDR3 is CASSSGAAHRLMLPGEQYF. CDR3 coding DNA: TGTGCCAGCAGCTCTGGGGCAGCTCACCGCTTGATGCTACCTGGCGAGCAGTACTTC.

V and J are TRBV7-9 and TRBJ1-3; weak D call: TRBD1 (5 bases). Germline V gene lookup returns CDR1 SEHNR and CDR2 FQNEAQ (reference sequence). This CDR3 has 15 amino acids. Trimming shortened V by 1 base and J by 4 bases, and 11 bases separated the two germline ends. DNA of the CDR3: TGTGCCAGCAGCTTAGACTGGGGCACAGGAAACACCATATATTTT. Its protein is CASSLDWGTGNTIYF.

The chain recombines TRBV6-6 with TRBJ1-1, with a possible D match to TRBD1 (6 bases). Trimming removed 6 bases from V and 5 bases from J, with 22 bases in between. Per the germline V gene, CDR1 is MNHNY and CDR2 is SVGAGI (reference sequence). CDR3 size: 16 residues. This CDR3 reads CASRHASAGEGTEAFF. The DNA for the CDR3 is TGTGCCAGCAGACACGCGTCGGCAGGGGAAGGTACTGAAGCTTTCTTT.

Here the CDR3 DNA reads TGTGCCAGCAGCTTATTGGGGGCAACTGAAGCTTTCTTT. Its protein product is CASSLLGATEAFF. J is TRBJ1-1 and V is TRBV11-3, with D perhaps matching TRBD1 (6 bases). CDR3 length equals 13 residues. The V end lost 2 bases, the J end lost 5 bases, and 9 bases lay between the germline ends. The germline gives CDR1 SGHNT, CDR2 YENEEA. Filled out from reference TRBV11-3 and TRBJ1-1, the complete variable domain reads EAGVVQSPRYKIIEKKQPVAFWCNPISGHNTLYWYLQNLGQGPELLIRYENEEAVDDSQLPKDRFSAERLKGVDSTLKIQPAELGDSAVYLCASSLLGATEAFFGQGTRLTVV.

This clone has more than one count but fewer than ten. The genes are TRBV28 and TRBJ1-5, with TRBD1 identical over 7 bases. The germline V gene encodes CDR1 MDHEN and CDR2 SYDVKM. V shed 5 bases, J shed 7 bases, and the junction held 11 bases outside the gene matches. This CDR3 spans 15 amino acids. CDR3 sequence: CASSPGQDSRQPQHF. The CDR3 DNA follows: TGTGCCAGCAGTCCCGGACAGGACTCACGGCAGCCCCAGCATTTT.

The chain is built from TRBV9 and TRBJ2-5, with 8 positions matching TRBD1. The DNA end is more similar to TRBJ2-7, so the J call may be wrong. The CDR3 loop spans 14 amino acids. The germline V gene encodes CDR1 SGDLS and CDR2 YYNGEE. The chain's CDR3 is CASSGGTGPYEQYF. DNA of the CDR3: TGTGCCAGCAGCGGCGGGACAGGCCCCTACGAGCAGTACTTC.

This chain uses TRBV10-3 with TRBJ1-1; TRBD1 is a possible D gene (5 bases). Trimming cost V 3 bases and J 0 bases, with 8 bases left between them. CDR3 length: 14 amino acids. Looked up from germline, CDR1 is ENHRY and CDR2 is SYGVKD. CDR3 coding DNA: TGTGCCATCAGTGAAGGGGCCGTGAACACTGAAGCTTTCTTT. It is translated as CAISEGAVNTEAFF.

J is TRBJ2-7 and V is TRBV27; TRBD1 matches at 7 bases. CDR3 length: 14 residues. Germline assignment: CDR1 MNHEY and CDR2 SMNVEV (reference sequence). Losses at the gene ends were 6 bases for V and 2 bases for J; bases not matched to a gene: 7. CDR3 nucleotide sequence: TGTGCCAGCAGCCTATCCGGACAGGCCTACGAGCAGTACTTC. It codes for CASSLSGQAYEQYF.

This clone was observed a few times. The J gene is TRBJ1-2, the V gene TRBV7-2, with 8 bases aligning to TRBD1. Looked up from germline, CDR1 is SGHTA and CDR2 is FQGNSA. The CDR3 covers 18 residues. The J segment lost 2 bases and the V segment lost 3 bases, leaving 14 bases of the junction unmatched. CDR3 sequence reads: CASSFPLRGRSRNYGYTF. As DNA, the CDR3 is TGTGCCAGCAGCTTCCCACTCAGGGGGCGAAGTCGAAACTATGGCTACACCTTC. Combining the CDR3 with reference TRBV7-2 and TRBJ1-2 gives the whole variable domain GAGVSQSPSNKVTEKGKDVELRCDPISGHTALYWYRQSLGQGLEFLIYFQGNSAPDKSGLPSDRFSAERTGGSVSTLTIQRTQQEDSAVYLCASSFPLRGRSRNYGYTFGSGTRLTVV.